A single T cell receptor (beta chain) is shown here with its context. Its antigen is still unknown. Thymus was obtained from resections taken during corrective heart surgery. Infants served as donors; they were healthy and Finnish and were having corrective surgery for congenital heart defects. The data originate from a study of human thymus T cells. Study-wide results and caveats: Thymic and blood repertoires seemed to show skewed V and J gene use.

The table came from immunoSEQ multiplex PCR; TCRdb's copy has only in-frame clones and leaves some out. The sample has under 150,000 clones, about 95% seen once. Material: thymus tissue. The clonotype originates from a boy under two years old with a congenital heart defect but otherwise immunologically healthy.

The CDR3 DNA reads as TGCAGCGTTGGTACACCGGGACAGAGGCGTCCCGGGGAGCTGTTTTTT. It codes for CSVGTPGQRRPGELFF. The chain joins TRBV29-1 to TRBJ2-2; 7 bases agree with TRBD1. Germline CDR1 is SQVTM and CDR2 is ANQGSEA. The CDR3 is made up of 16 amino acids. Unmatched junction bases numbered 14, after V lost 4 bases and J lost 6 bases.